The text below deals with one T cell receptor (beta chain). Which antigen it targets is not known. Base qualities are not provided; no much larger clone lies one nucleotide away. According to the germline V gene, CDR1 reads MNHEY and CDR2 reads SVGAGI. V is cut by 2 bases and J by 1 base, and the space between the germline ends is 5 bases. Spanning cysteine to phenylalanine, the CDR3 consists of 13 amino acids. The entry retains the CDR3 DNA only, 39 bases that are in frame from base 1. The CDR3 regions of human TCRbeta chains were analyzed by immunosequencing. In the source study's methods: TCRs in the repertoires were compared against a reference library of SARS-CoV-2-specific TCRs that had been generated with the MIRA antigen-specificity platform. Breadth was defined as the fraction of unique TCRs that were SARS-CoV-2-associated. Depth was defined as the fraction of total T cells that were SARS-CoV-2-associated. Each spike-specific TCR was assigned to its reactive spike region and to a CD4 or CD8 class using the MIRA data. Log10-transformed breadth and depth values were compared by one-way ANOVA with Sidak's multiple comparisons tests. Sourced from immuneACCESS, this table was stored by TCRdb with only in-frame sequences that have V and J called. A share of the clones is absent; for the studies checked, an unresolved V gene accounts for under half, and the remainder has no known explanation. V, J and clone size are taken as reported in that table, and D and trimming were inferred from the DNA itself. For this sample there are more than 70,000 clones; approximately 81% appear just once. Approximately 13% of the sample is in the top ten clones.

The time point label here, explained by the study, means: baseline before first vaccination. Vaccinee samples were obtained from the UK trials COV001 and COV002, which included a single-blind randomized controlled phase 2/3 trial of AZD1222 (ChAdOx1 nCoV-19) in healthy adults. For TCRbeta chain sequencing, PBMC samples from trial participants were taken at day 0 and at day 28 after the second dose. This specimen comes from a study of T cell responses to AZD1222 COVID-19 vaccine (dated by TCRdb to about 2021). Describing the broader study: AZD1222 recipients whose second dose came at about 4 weeks and those whose second dose came at about 12 weeks were combined into one group, since spike-specific TCR depth and breadth did not differ between the two schedules. TCR sequencing was performed for approximately 240 trial participants, of whom 200 to 210 were given two doses of AZD1222 and roughly 25 were given two doses of MenACWY control vaccine. Trial participants were enrolled by age into 18-55, 56-69 and 70-plus year subgroups, with roughly 160, 29 and 62 TCR-sequenced participants respectively.

General findings and caveats noted by the study authors: Participants were mostly white British and included more females than males, and it was suggested by the authors that clonal diversity may have been underestimated. Because no day 14 peak-response samples were available, the repertoires could be characterized only after the peak T cell response. The 56-69-year group was small, and its depth increase did not reach significance, likely because of low power. After two AZD1222 doses, spike-specific TCR breadth and depth were significantly higher than at day 0 and than in MenACWY recipients. The whole spike protein was spanned by vaccine-associated CD4 TCRs, and dominant responses were seen in regions 160-218 and 743-854. Nearly half of unique spike-specific TCRs reportedly recognized epitopes outside regions mutated in the B.1.351 and B.1.1.7 variants. Only five to seven AZD1222 recipients were SARS-CoV-2 seropositive at baseline, limiting conclusions about previously exposed vaccinees.

This TCR was recovered from an adult in good health. The chain was built from TRBV6-5 and TRBJ1-1; the D gene cannot be named for sure. The material was peripheral blood, obtained on day 0 of AZD1222 vaccination. CDR3 protein: CASSYRRNTEAFF. The nucleotide sequence is TGTGCCAGCAGTTACAGACGGAACACTGAAGCTTTCTTT.